This TCR beta chain was documented in a study of shared clonotypes between healthy human individuals. At the level of the study: The plates for each donor numbered three CD4 naive, three CD4 memory, two CD8 naive and one CD8 memory. Study observations and caveats: All-four-donor shared clonotypes had higher generation probabilities than non-shared clonotypes did. The donor pool, a small one, limited the genetic and exposure-history diversity represented.

This CDR3 is 13 amino acids long. Germline CDR1 LGHNA, CDR2 YSLEER. Trimming removed 1 base from V and 3 bases from J, with 7 bases in between. Selected positively for CCR7 and CD45RO-negative, naive CD8 cells excluded terminally differentiated effector memory CD45RA+ cells. Details on this clone: Its antigen is as yet unknown. Other nucleotide sequences from this sample produce the same CDR3.

For every subset, genomic DNA was evenly distributed across several immunoSEQ plates. The repertoire was sequenced with immunoSEQ multiplex PCR; TCRdb's copy has only in-frame clones and lacks some. The table lists 2 million or so clones, about 94% of them singletons. Source material: naive CD8+ T cells sorted from blood. This chain joins TRBV4-3 and TRBJ2-7; D may correspond to TRBD1 or TRBD2 (5 bases each). The receptor was isolated from a man younger than 35 in good health. This chain's CDR3 is CASSQGGSYEQYF. In nucleotides, the CDR3 is TGCGCCAGCAGCCAAGGGGGGAGCTACGAGCAGTACTTC.